One sample yielded the 9 T cell receptor beta chains listed below, sequenced in a study of graft-versus-host responses after intestinal transplantation. These receptors' targets are unknown. The method was immunoSEQ multiplex PCR; TCRdb's version includes in-frame clones alone and lacks a portion of them. Of about 88,000 clones listed, about 94% are singletons. The starting material was unstimulated CD4+ T cells sorted from spleen or lymph node cells, obtained before transplant. The receptors stem from a human donor who was the organ donor for an intestinal transplant.

This clone was seen once. The V call is TRBV4-1, the J call TRBJ2-1; D perhaps matches TRBD1 (6 bases). Trimming removed 4 bases from V and 0 bases from J, with 7 bases in between. Germline-derived CDR1 and CDR2 are MGHRA and YSYEKL. The CDR3 runs 14 residues. CDR3 nucleotides: TGCGCCAGCAGCCGGGACACCTCCTACAATGAGCAGTTCTTC. It specifies CASSRDTSYNEQFF.

This sequence joins TRBV5-5 and TRBJ1-5; D not resolved. Germline loops: CDR1 SGHKS, CDR2 YYEKEE (reference sequence). The CDR3 runs to 16 residues. Trimming pared 0 bases from V and 3 bases from J, leaving 13 bases between. Written as DNA, the CDR3 is TGTGCCAGCAGCTTGGGCCCCACTGCTCCCAATCAGCCCCAGCATTTT. It codes for CASSLGPTAPNQPQHF.

The rearrangement links TRBV5-5 to TRBJ1-3, with D hard to call. Looked up from germline, CDR1 is SGHKS and CDR2 is YYEKEE (reference sequence). The CDR3 sequence is 16 residues long. V was trimmed by 0 bases and J by 4 bases, leaving 14 bases between them. The CDR3 nucleotides are TGTGCCAGCAGCTTGGACATGGGTAGGCGCGGAAACACCATATATTTT. Translating gives CASSLDMGRRGNTIYF.

The rearrangement uses TRBV15 and TRBJ2-3, with D possibly matching TRBD1 (6 bases). CDR1 is LNHNV, CDR2 YYDKDF, per germline (reference sequence). The CDR3 is made up of 15 amino acids. The germline V and J ends were trimmed by 0 bases and 6 bases, with 13 bases remaining between them. The CDR3 region is CATSRDIQGIDTQYF. The DNA for the CDR3 is TGTGCCACCAGCAGAGACATACAGGGCATTGATACGCAGTATTTT.

The chain uses TRBV6-1 and TRBJ2-7; D may be TRBD1 (6 bases). The CDR3 contains 16 residues. V lost 2 bases, J lost 4 bases, and 18 bases lay in between. CDR1 and CDR2 (germline): MNHNS, SASEGT. CDR3 loop: CASSEPPRGSNYEQYF. For the CDR3, the DNA is TGTGCCAGCAGTGAACCCCCCAGGGGCTCCAATTACGAGCAGTACTTC.

The rearrangement joins TRBV7-9 to TRBJ1-1; 7 nucleotides line up with TRBD1. The trim removed 1 base at V and 1 base at J, leaving 3 bases unmatched. CDR1 SEHNR and CDR2 FQNEAQ come from the germline V gene (reference sequence). The CDR3 sequence is 15 residues long. CDR3 DNA: TGTGCCAGCAGCTTAGGTCGACAGGGGAACACTGAAGCTTTCTTT. Its protein is CASSLGRQGNTEAFF. Filled out from reference TRBV7-9 and TRBJ1-1, the complete variable domain reads DTGVSQNPRHKITKRGQNVTFRCDPISEHNRLYWYRQTLGQGPEFLTYFQNEAQLEKSRLLSDRFSAERPKGSFSTLEIQRTEQGDSAMYLCASSLGRQGNTEAFFGQGTRLTVV.

V is TRBV2 and J is TRBJ2-1; 16 bases map to TRBD2. The V and J ends lost 6 bases and 2 bases, in that order; junction bases with no gene match: 4. This CDR3 is built from 17 residues. From germline, CDR1 is SNHLY and CDR2 FYNNEI. CDR3 sequence: CASRGLAGGMTYNEQFF. DNA for the CDR3: TGTGCCAGCAGGGGACTAGCGGGGGGGATGACCTACAATGAGCAGTTCTTC.

The chain carries TRBV7-9 and TRBJ1-1; D is uncertain. With 3 bases removed from V and 1 base from J, the gap between germline ends came to 6 bases. Germline lookup yields CDR1 SEHNR and CDR2 FQNEAQ (reference sequence). The CDR3 runs 13 residues. CDR3 in amino acids: CASSLSQNTEAFF. The CDR3 DNA reads as TGTGCCAGCAGCTTGAGTCAGAACACTGAAGCTTTCTTT.

CDR3 protein: CASSPGHGLATEAFF. The DNA for the CDR3 is TGTGCCAGCAGTCCCGGACACGGGTTGGCCACTGAAGCTTTCTTT. The rearrangement joins TRBV5-8 to TRBJ1-1, with TRBD1 as a possible D gene (5 bases). The CDR3 runs 15 residues. Per the germline V gene, CDR1 is SGHTS and CDR2 is YDEGEE. Trimming removed 5 bases from V and 4 bases from J, with 18 bases in between. The entire variable domain, with the rest obtained from reference TRBV5-8 and TRBJ1-1, is as follows: EAGVTQSPTHLIKTRGQQATLRCSPISGHTSVYWYQQALGLGLQFLLWYDEGEERNRGNFPPRFSGRQFPNYSSELNVNALELEDSALYLCASSPGHGLATEAFFGQGTRLTVV.